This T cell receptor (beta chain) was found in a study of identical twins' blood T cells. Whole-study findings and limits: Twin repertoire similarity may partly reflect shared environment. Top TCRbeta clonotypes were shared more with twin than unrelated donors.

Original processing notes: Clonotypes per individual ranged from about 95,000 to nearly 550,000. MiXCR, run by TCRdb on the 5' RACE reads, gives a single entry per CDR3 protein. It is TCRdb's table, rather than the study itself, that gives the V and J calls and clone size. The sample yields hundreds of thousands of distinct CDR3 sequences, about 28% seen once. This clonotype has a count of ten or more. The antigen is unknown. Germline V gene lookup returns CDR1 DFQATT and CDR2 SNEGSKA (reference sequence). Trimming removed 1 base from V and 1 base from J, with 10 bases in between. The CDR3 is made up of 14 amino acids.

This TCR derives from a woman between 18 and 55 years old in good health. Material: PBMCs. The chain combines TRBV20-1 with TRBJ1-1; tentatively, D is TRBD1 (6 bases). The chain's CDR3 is CSARVMDRNTEAFF. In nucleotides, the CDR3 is TGCAGTGCTAGAGTTATGGACAGGAACACTGAAGCTTTCTTT.